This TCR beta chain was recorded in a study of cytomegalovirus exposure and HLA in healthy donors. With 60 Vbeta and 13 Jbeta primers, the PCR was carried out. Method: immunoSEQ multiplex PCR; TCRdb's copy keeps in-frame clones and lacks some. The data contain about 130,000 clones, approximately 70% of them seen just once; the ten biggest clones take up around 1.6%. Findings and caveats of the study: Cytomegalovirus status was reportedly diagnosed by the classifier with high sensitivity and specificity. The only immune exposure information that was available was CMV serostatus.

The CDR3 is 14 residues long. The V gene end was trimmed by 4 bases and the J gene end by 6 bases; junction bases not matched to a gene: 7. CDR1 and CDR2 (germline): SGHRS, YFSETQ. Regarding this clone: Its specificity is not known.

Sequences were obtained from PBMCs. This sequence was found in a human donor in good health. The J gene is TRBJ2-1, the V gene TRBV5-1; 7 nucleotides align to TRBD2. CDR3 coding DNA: TGCGCCAGCAGCCCCCGGGGGGTGGTCAATGAGCAGTTCTTC. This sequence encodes CASSPRGVVNEQFF.